This TCR beta chain was captured in a study of blood T cell repertoires in COVID-19. Repertoires were generated with immunoSEQ multiplex PCR, while TCRdb's copy carries only in-frame clones and drops some. The table lists approximately 110,000 clones, approximately 81% of them singletons, with roughly two fifths in the top ten. The TCR comes from an elderly man with acute or convalescent COVID-19. What was sequenced was peripheral blood.

CDR3 bases: TGTGCCAGTAGTATACGACAGAGCACAGATACGCAGTATTTT. Protein: CASSIRQSTDTQYF. This sequence joins TRBV19 and TRBJ2-3, with D possibly matching TRBD1 (5 bases). The CDR3 is 14 residues long. Deletions cut 2 bases from V and 0 bases from J, with 6 bases between. CDR1 is LNHDA and CDR2 is SQIVND in the germline V gene (reference sequence).